These 9 T cell receptor beta chains came from one sample sequenced in a study of beta chain features in type 1 diabetes. The investigators reverse transcribed all of the isolated RNA, so they sequenced expressed TCRB transcripts. Clones were sequenced by immunoSEQ multiplex PCR, and TCRdb holds only the in-frame ones, with some missing. The sample has 300,000 to 400,000 clones; around 7.6% are singletons. Sequencing input: central memory CD4+ T cells from blood. These receptors were collected from a young woman in good health.

The chain employs TRBV5-4 and TRBJ2-1; D unresolved. The CDR3 spans 12 residues. V lost 4 bases and J 5 bases, leaving 7 bases between the germline ends. The germline gives CDR1 SGHNT, CDR2 YYREEE (reference sequence). CDR3 coding DNA: TGTGCCAGCAGCCACGAGAACAATGAGCAGTTCTTC. Protein sequence: CASSHENNEQFF.

This clone was counted once. The chain recombines TRBV7-6 with TRBJ2-7; 8 positions agree with TRBD1. This CDR3 is built from 14 residues. Germline CDR1 SGHVS, CDR2 FNYEAQ. V was pared by 5 bases and J by 3 bases, with 6 bases of the junction left unmatched. This chain's CDR3 is CASSSRQGNYEQYF. The DNA for the CDR3 is TGTGCCAGCAGCAGCAGACAGGGGAACTACGAGCAGTACTTC.

This clone has a handful of counts. The chain combines TRBV9 with TRBJ2-1; 9 bases match TRBD2. Germline V gene lookup returns CDR1 SGDLS and CDR2 YYNGEE. The V gene end was trimmed by 3 bases and the J gene end by 6 bases; junction bases not matched to a gene: 7. This CDR3 has 15 amino acids. CDR3 in amino acids: CASSAGTSSGNEQFF. Here the CDR3 DNA reads TGTGCCAGCAGCGCCGGGACTAGCTCGGGCAATGAGCAGTTCTTC. The variable domain in full, with the rest retrieved from reference TRBV9 and TRBJ2-1, is DSGVTQTPKHLITATGQRVTLRCSPRSGDLSVYWYQQSLDQGLQFLIQYYNGEERAKGNILERFSAQQFPDLHSELNLSSLELGDSALYFCASSAGTSSGNEQFFGPGTRLTVL.

The rearrangement uses TRBV5-1 and TRBJ2-7; D perhaps matches TRBD2 (6 bases). V lost 4 bases and J 3 bases, leaving 20 bases between the germline ends. CDR1 and CDR2 (germline): SGHRS, YFSETQ. This CDR3 has 16 amino acids. The CDR3 reads CASSTNLARVGYEQYF. The DNA of the CDR3 is TGCGCCAGCAGCACGAACCTAGCGCGCGTCGGCTACGAGCAGTACTTC.

The chain combines TRBV11-1 with TRBJ2-3, with no clear D. This CDR3 spans 14 amino acids. CDR1 is SGHAT, CDR2 FQDESV, per germline (reference sequence). Between the trimmed V and J ends, which lost 7 bases and 5 bases, there was a span of 16 bases. The CDR3 spells CASTSHGGQDTQYF. CDR3 bases: TGTGCCAGCACCTCTCACGGTGGCCAAGATACGCAGTATTTT.

This clone was observed a few times. This chain links TRBV2 with TRBJ2-3, with D unresolved. The V gene's germline CDR1 is SNHLY and CDR2 FYNNEI. Trimming removed 4 bases at V and 4 bases at J, with 9 bases between. This CDR3 comprises 13 residues. CDR3 sequence (DNA): TGTGCCAGCAGTGGACTTACCCCAGATACGCAGTATTTT. As protein: CASSGLTPDTQYF. Full variable domain (remainder filled in from reference TRBV2 and TRBJ2-3): EPEVTQTPSHQVTQMGQEVILRCVPISNHLYFYWYRQILGQKVEFLVSFYNNEISEKSEIFDDQFSVERPDGSNFTLKIRSTKLEDSAMYFCASSGLTPDTQYFGPGTRLTVL.

This clone came up a few times. J is TRBJ1-5 and V is TRBV4-3; D gene unclear. The CDR3 totals 15 residues. Trimming took 0 bases from V and 6 from J, leaving 12 bases between them. The germline gives CDR1 LGHNA, CDR2 YSLEER. The CDR3 loop reads CASSQDPSGRQPQHF. In DNA form, the CDR3 reads TGCGCCAGCAGCCAAGATCCTTCAGGTCGTCAGCCCCAGCATTTT.

This clone was seen many times. The chain has TRBV2 and TRBJ2-1; no firm D call. There are 14 residues in the CDR3. Trimming removed 2 bases at V and 4 bases at J, with 9 bases between. Germline V gene sequence: CDR1 SNHLY, CDR2 FYNNEI. The CDR3 sequence: CASSETALYNEQFF. The CDR3 nucleotides are TGTGCCAGCAGTGAAACTGCCCTGTACAATGAGCAGTTCTTC.

This sequence joins TRBV5-4 and TRBJ1-2, with D perhaps matching TRBD1 (5 bases). The CDR3 is 14 residues long. Germline-derived CDR1 and CDR2 are SGHNT and YYREEE (reference sequence). Trimming removed 4 bases from V and 2 bases from J, with 12 bases in between. CDR3 nucleotides: TGTGCCAGCAGCATCAAACGGGGGAACTATGGCTACACCTTC. This codes for CASSIKRGNYGYTF.